These 11 T cell receptor beta chains share one sample of origin, sequenced in a study of CD8 T cells in ankylosing spondylitis. TCRdb processed the 5' RACE reads anew with MiXCR; each CDR3 protein has one entry. The table shows about 300,000 distinct CDR3 sequences, with approximately 10% occurring only once. Sequenced sample: blood, either unsorted or a sorted T cell fraction (not recorded which). These receptors were obtained from a female donor with ankylosing spondylitis or in good health (not recorded which).

This clonotype was recorded at least ten times. The rearrangement links TRBV5-1 to TRBJ2-7; TRBD1 might be the D (6 bases). CDR3 size: 16 residues. The germline V gene has CDR1 SGHRS and CDR2 YFSETQ. Trimming shortened V by 4 bases and J by 0 bases, and 17 bases separated the two germline ends. CDR3 bases: TGCGCCAGCAGCCCAACGCTAGGGGGAAACTCCTACGAGCAGTACTTC. Its translation: CASSPTLGGNSYEQYF.

This clonotype was detected ten times or more. The CDR3 DNA is TGTGCCAGCAGCGGACAGGGTCGCAATGAGCAGTTCTTC. The encoded protein is CASSGQGRNEQFF. The chain recombines TRBV6-2 or TRBV6-3 with TRBJ2-1, with TRBD1 matching 8 bases. Germline values: CDR1 MNHEY, CDR2 SVGEGT. The CDR3 consists of 13 residues. The junction had 4 bases not matched to a gene; V was cut back by 6 bases and J by 6 bases.

In its sample, this clonotype was seen once. Since a much larger clone is just one base distant, this may be a read error. The chain employs TRBV29-1 and TRBJ1-2; maybe TRBD1 (5 bases). V dropped 3 bases and J dropped 7 bases, with 21 bases sitting between them. This CDR3 has 15 residues. Germline values: CDR1 SQVTM, CDR2 ANQGSEA. CDR3 bases: TGCAGCGTTGAGGGCACGGGGCAAGGTGTTGGTGGCTACACCTTC. It translates to CSVEGTGQGVGGYTF.

The table lists this clonotype with many counts. The gene calls are TRBV6-1 and TRBJ2-3; TRBD1 is a possible D gene (6 bases). Germline values: CDR1 MNHNS, CDR2 SASEGT. V was cut by 6 bases and J by 2 bases, with 18 bases left in between. This CDR3 region has 16 residues. The CDR3 sequence is CASRILGAQPTDTQYF. The CDR3 region has the DNA TGTGCCAGCAGGATTTTGGGGGCCCAGCCCACAGATACGCAGTATTTT.

This clonotype was seen a few times. V is TRBV30 and J is TRBJ2-7; 7 bases align to TRBD1. The ends lost 5 bases at V and 2 bases at J; junction bases unmatched: 3. This CDR3 has 12 amino acids. Germline V gene sequence: CDR1 GTSNPN, CDR2 SVGIG (reference sequence). The CDR3 spells CAWVGQAYEQYF. In nucleotides, the CDR3 is TGTGCCTGGGTCGGACAGGCCTACGAGCAGTACTTC.

At least ten counts were recorded for this clonotype. The CDR3 DNA is TGCAGTGCTAGTTCGGACAGGGCGGTAGATACGCAGTATTTT. This codes for CSASSDRAVDTQYF. The V and J genes are TRBV20-1 and TRBJ2-3; 8 nucleotides agree with TRBD1. CDR3 length equals 14 residues. V dropped 3 bases and J dropped 5; count of bases not matched to a gene: 7. Per the germline V gene, CDR1 is DFQATT and CDR2 is SNEGSKA (reference sequence).

To note about this clonotype: A much larger clone differs from this one at a single base, so this may be a read error. This rearrangement joins TRBV27 to TRBJ2-1; maybe TRBD1 (5 bases). V dropped 7 bases and J dropped 7 bases, with 20 bases sitting between them. This CDR3 is 15 amino acids long. Per germline, CDR1 MNHEY and CDR2 SMNVEV (reference sequence). The CDR3 protein is CASIPSGQVGNEQFF. The CDR3 DNA sequence: TGTGCCAGCATTCCATCAGGACAAGTAGGGAATGAGCAGTTCTTC.

At least ten counts were recorded for this clonotype. This chain uses TRBV5-8 with TRBJ2-2; D is unresolved. The CDR3 covers 14 residues. Germline V gene data show CDR1 as SGHTS and CDR2 as YDEGEE. With 4 bases removed from V and 4 bases from J, the gap between germline ends came to 11 bases. CDR3 in DNA: TGTGCCAGCAGCGCACCCGGAGTCACCGGGGAGCTGTTTTTT. Protein sequence: CASSAPGVTGELFF.

This clonotype was detected ten times or more. This sequence joins TRBV5-1 and TRBJ1-1; no firm D call. V lost 4 bases and J 0 bases, leaving 10 bases between the germline ends. The length of the CDR3 is 14 residues. Germline V CDR1 and CDR2: SGHRS, YFSETQ. The CDR3 DNA is TGCGCCAGCAGCCCTGTTAACCTGAACACTGAAGCTTTCTTT. This translates into CASSPVNLNTEAFF.

This clonotype was seen more than once but under ten times. The genes are TRBV27 and TRBJ2-7; D remains unclear. There are 14 residues in the CDR3. CDR1 and CDR2 from the germline V gene are MNHEY and SMNVEV (reference sequence). Between the trimmed V and J ends, which lost 7 bases and 2 bases, there was a span of 15 bases. Written as DNA, the CDR3 is TGTGCCAGCAATTTCCTTGGGTTACCCTACGAGCAGTACTTC. Translation: CASNFLGLPYEQYF.

This clonotype appeared a few times. The chain joins TRBV20-1 to TRBJ2-3; 11 bases align to TRBD2. The CDR3 length is 19 residues. Germline V gene sequence: CDR1 DFQATT, CDR2 SNEGSKA (reference sequence). Trimming took 6 bases from V and 0 from J; bases not matched to a gene: 17. CDR3 DNA: TGCAGTGCACACCTTGCATCTAGCGGGGGGACCGGGAGCACAGATACGCAGTATTTT. It specifies CSAHLASSGGTGSTDTQYF.